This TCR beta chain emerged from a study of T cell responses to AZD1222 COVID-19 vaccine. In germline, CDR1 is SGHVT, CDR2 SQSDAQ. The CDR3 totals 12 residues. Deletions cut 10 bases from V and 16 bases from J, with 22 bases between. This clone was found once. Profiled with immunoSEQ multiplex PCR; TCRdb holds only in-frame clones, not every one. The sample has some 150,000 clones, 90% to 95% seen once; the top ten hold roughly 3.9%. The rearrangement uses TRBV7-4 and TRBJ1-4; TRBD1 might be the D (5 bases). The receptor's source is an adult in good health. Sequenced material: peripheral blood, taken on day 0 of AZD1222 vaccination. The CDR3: CANGEGEGEEFF. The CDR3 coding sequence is TGTGCCAACGGGGAGGGCGAAGGGGAAGAGTTTTTT. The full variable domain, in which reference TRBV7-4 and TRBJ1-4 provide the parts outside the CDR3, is GAGVSQSPRYKVAKRGRDVALRCDSISGHVTLYWYRQTLGQGSEVLTYSQSDAQRDKSGRPSGRFSAERPERSVSTLKIQRTEQGDSAVYLCANGEGEGEEFFGSGTQLSVL.